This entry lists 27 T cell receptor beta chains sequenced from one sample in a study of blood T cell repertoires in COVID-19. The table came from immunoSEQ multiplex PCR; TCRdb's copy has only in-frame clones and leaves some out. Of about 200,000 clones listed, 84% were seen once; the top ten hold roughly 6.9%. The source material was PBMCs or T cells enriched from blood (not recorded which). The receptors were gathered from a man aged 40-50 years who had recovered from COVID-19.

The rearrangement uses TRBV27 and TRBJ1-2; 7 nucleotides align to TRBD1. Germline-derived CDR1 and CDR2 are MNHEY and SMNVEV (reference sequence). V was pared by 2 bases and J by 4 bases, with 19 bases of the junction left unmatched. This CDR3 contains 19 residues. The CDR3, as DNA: TGTGCCAGCAGTTTAAAGACAAACACAGGGGTTTTAAGGGGCTATGGCTACACCTTC. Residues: CASSLKTNTGVLRGYGYTF.

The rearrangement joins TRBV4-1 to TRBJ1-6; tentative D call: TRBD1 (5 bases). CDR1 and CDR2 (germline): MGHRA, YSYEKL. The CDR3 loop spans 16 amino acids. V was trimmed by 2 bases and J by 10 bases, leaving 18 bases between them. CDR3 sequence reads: CASSQWGGADSSPLHF. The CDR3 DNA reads TGCGCCAGCAGCCAATGGGGAGGGGCAGACTCATCACCCCTCCACTTT.

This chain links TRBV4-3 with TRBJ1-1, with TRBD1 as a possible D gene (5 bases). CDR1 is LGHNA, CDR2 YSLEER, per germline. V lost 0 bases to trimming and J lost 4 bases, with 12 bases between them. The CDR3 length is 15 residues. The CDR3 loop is CASSQEGYGGTEAFF. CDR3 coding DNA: TGCGCCAGCAGCCAAGAGGGCTACGGGGGCACTGAAGCTTTCTTT.

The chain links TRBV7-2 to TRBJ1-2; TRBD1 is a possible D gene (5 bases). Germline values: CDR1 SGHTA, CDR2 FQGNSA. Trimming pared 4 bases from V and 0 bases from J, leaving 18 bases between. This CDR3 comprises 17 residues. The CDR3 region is CASSSPGRDETNYGYTF. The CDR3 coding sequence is TGTGCCAGCAGCTCCCCCGGCAGGGATGAGACTAACTATGGCTACACCTTC.

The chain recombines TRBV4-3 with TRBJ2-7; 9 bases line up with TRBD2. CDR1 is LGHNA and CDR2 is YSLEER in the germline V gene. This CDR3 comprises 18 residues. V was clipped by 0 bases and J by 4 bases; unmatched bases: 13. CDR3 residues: CASSQDVRRTSELYEQYF. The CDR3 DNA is TGCGCCAGCAGCCAAGATGTTCGGCGGACTAGCGAGTTATACGAGCAGTACTTC.

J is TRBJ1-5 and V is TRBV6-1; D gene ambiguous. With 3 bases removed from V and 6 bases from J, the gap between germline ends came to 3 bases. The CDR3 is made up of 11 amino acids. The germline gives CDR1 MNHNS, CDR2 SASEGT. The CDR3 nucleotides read TGTGCCAGCAGTGAGGCTCAGCCCCAGCATTTT. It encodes CASSEAQPQHF.

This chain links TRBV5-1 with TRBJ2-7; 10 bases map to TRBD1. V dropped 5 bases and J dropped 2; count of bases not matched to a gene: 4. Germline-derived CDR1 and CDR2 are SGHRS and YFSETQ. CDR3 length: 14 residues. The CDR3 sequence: CASRAGTGAYEQYF. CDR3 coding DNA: TGCGCCAGCAGGGCCGGGACAGGGGCCTACGAGCAGTACTTC.

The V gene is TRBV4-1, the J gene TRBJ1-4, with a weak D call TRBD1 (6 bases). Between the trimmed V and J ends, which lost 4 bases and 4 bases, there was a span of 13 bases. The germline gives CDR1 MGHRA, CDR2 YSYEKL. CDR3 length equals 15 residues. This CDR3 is CASSRGPGDNEKLFF. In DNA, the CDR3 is TGCGCCAGCAGCCGGGGACCAGGGGATAATGAAAAACTGTTTTTT.

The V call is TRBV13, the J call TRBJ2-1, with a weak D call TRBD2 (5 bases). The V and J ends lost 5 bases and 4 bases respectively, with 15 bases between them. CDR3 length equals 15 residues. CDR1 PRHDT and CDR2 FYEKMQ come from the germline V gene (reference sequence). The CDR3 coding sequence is TGTGCCAGCAGCCTCGGACGGGGAAATTACAATGAGCAGTTCTTC. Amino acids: CASSLGRGNYNEQFF.

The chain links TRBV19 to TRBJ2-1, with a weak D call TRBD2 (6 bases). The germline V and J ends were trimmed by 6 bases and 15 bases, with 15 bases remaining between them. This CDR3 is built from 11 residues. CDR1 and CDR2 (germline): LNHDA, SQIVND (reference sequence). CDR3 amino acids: CASRWAGKGFF. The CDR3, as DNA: TGTGCCAGTAGATGGGCGGGAAAGGGGTTCTTC.

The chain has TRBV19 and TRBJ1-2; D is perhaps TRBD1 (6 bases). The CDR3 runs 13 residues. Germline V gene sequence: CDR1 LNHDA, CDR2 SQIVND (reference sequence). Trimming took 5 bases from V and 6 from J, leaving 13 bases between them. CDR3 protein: CASSLQGFDGYTF. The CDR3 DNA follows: TGTGCCAGTAGTCTACAGGGATTCGATGGCTACACCTTC.

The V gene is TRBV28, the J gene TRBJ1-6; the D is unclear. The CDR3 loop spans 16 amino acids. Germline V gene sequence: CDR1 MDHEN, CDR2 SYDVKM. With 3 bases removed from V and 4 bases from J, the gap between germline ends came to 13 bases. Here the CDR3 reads CASSFRRQSYNSPLHF. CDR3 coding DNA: TGTGCCAGCAGTTTTCGGAGGCAGTCGTATAATTCACCCCTCCACTTT.

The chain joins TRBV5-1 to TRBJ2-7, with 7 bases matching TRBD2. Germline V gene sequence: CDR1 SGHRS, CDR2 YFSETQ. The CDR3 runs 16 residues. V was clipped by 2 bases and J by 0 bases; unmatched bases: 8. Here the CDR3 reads CASSFSIGTNSYEQYF. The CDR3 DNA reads TGCGCCAGCAGCTTCAGTATAGGGACTAACTCCTACGAGCAGTACTTC. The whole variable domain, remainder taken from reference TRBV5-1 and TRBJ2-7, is KAGVTQTPRYLIKTRGQQVTLSCSPISGHRSVSWYQQTPGQGLQFLFEYFSETQRNKGNFPGRFSGRQFSNSRSEMNVSTLELGDSALYLCASSFSIGTNSYEQYFGPGTRLTVT.

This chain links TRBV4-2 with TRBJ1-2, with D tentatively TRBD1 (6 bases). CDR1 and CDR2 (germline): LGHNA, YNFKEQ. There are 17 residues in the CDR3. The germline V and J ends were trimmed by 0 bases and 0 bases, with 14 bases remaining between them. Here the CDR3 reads CASSQDEGQPSNYGYTF. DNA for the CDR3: TGTGCCAGCAGCCAAGATGAGGGACAACCATCTAACTATGGCTACACCTTC.

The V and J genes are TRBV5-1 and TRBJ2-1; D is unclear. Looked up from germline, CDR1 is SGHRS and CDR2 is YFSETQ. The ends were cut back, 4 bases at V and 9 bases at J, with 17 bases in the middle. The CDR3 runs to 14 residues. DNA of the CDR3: TGCGCCAGCAGCCCCTCCGAAGCTAGGAGTGAGCAGTTCTTC. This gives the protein CASSPSEARSEQFF.

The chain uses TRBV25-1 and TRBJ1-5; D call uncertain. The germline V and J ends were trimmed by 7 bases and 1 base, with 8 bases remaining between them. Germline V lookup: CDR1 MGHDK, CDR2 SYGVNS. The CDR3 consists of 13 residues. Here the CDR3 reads CASTGESNQPQHF. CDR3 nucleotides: TGTGCCAGCACTGGAGAAAGCAATCAGCCCCAGCATTTT.

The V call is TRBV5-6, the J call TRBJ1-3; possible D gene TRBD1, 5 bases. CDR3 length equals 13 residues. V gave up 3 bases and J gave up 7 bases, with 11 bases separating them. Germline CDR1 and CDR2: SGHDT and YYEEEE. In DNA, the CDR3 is TGTGCCAGCAGCTCTTCGGGGGGGAACACCATATATTTT. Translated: CASSSSGGNTIYF.

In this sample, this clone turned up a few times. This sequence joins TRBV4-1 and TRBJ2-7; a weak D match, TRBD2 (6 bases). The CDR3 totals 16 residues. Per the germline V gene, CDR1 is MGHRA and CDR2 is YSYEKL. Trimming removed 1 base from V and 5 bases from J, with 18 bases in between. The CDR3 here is CASSQGWVSSGDEQYF. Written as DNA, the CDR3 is TGCGCCAGCAGCCAAGGCTGGGTCTCATCGGGAGACGAGCAGTACTTC.

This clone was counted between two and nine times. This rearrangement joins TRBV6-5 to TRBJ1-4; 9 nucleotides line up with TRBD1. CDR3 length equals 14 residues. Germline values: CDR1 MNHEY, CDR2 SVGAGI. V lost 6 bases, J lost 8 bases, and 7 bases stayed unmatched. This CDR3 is CASRDTGGLEKLFF. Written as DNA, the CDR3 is TGTGCCAGCAGGGATACAGGGGGCTTAGAAAAACTGTTTTTT.

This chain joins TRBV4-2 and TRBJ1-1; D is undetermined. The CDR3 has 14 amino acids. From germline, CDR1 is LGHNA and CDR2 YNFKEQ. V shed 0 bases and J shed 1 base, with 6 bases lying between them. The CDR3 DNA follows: TGTGCCAGCAGCCAAGAAGAGGGGAACACTGAAGCTTTCTTT. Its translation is CASSQEEGNTEAFF.

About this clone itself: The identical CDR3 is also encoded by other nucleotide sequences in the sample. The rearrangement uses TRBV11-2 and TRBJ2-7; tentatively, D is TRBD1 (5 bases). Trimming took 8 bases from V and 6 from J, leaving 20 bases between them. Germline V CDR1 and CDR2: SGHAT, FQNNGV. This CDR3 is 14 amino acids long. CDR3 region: CASRFPGRVGEQYF. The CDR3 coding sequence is TGTGCCAGCCGATTCCCGGGCAGGGTAGGCGAGCAGTACTTC.

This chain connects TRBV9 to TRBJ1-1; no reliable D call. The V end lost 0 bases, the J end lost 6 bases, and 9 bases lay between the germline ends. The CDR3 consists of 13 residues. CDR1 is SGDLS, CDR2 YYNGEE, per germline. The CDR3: CASSVDSIAEAFF. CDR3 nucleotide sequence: TGTGCCAGCAGCGTAGATAGTATTGCTGAAGCTTTCTTT.

The CDR3 loop reads CASSVPFGGDTEAFF. The CDR3 DNA sequence: TGTGCCAGCAGCGTGCCCTTTGGGGGGGACACTGAAGCTTTCTTT. The genes are TRBV5-4 and TRBJ1-1; tentatively, D is TRBD1 (5 bases). Trimming took off 4 bases at V and 3 bases at J, with 16 bases between the two ends. The V gene's germline CDR1 is SGHNT and CDR2 YYREEE (reference sequence). The CDR3 has 15 amino acids.

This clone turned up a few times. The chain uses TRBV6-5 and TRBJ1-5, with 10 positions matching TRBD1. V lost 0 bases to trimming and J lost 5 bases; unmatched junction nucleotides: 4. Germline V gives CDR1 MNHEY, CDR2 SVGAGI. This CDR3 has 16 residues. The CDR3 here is CASSYSGTGAHQPQHF. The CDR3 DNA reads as TGTGCCAGCAGTTACTCCGGGACAGGGGCCCATCAGCCCCAGCATTTT.

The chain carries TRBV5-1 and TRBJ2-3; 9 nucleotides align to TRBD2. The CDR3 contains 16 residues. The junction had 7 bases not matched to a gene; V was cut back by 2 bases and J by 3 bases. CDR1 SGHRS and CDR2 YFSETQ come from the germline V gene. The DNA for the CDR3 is TGCGCCAGCAGCTTCGTGGCGGGGGGGCGGACAGATACGCAGTATTTT. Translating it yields CASSFVAGGRTDTQYF.

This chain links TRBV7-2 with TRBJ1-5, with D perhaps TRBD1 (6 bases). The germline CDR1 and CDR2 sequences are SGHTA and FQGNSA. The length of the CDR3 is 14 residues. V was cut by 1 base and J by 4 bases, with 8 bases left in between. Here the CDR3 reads CASSLDRANQPQHF. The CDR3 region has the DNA TGTGCCAGCAGCTTAGACAGGGCTAATCAGCCCCAGCATTTT. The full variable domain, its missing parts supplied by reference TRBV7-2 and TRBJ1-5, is GAGVSQSPSNKVTEKGKDVELRCDPISGHTALYWYRQSLGQGLEFLIYFQGNSAPDKSGLPSDRFSAERTGGSVSTLTIQRTQQEDSAVYLCASSLDRANQPQHFGDGTRLSIL.

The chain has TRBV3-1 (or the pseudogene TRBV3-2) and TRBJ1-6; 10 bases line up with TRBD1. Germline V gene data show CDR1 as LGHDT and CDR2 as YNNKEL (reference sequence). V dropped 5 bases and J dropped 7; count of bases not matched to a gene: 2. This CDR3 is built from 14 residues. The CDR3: CASSLTGGNSPLHF. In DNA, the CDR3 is TGTGCCAGCAGCTTGACAGGGGGCAATTCACCCCTCCACTTT.